Below are 13 T cell receptor beta chains sequenced from a single sample in a study of control samples from healthy donors and cancer patients. Produced via immunoSEQ multiplex PCR; TCRdb's table is partial and in-frame only. The sample has about 120,000 clones, roughly 86% seen once; the top ten hold just under 3%. The sample was blood. All receptors come from a man in his 60s in good health.

V is TRBV5-1 and J is TRBJ2-5, with a possible D match to TRBD1 (6 bases). CDR1 and CDR2 from the germline V gene are SGHRS and YFSETQ. The CDR3 sequence is 15 residues long. The germline V and J ends were trimmed by 4 bases and 5 bases, with 18 bases remaining between them. The CDR3 DNA follows: TGCGCCAGCAGCCCGGGACAAGCCGAGGTGGAGACCCAGTACTTC. Amino acid sequence: CASSPGQAEVETQYF.

The V call is TRBV27, the J call TRBJ1-1; D remains ambiguous. Per germline, CDR1 MNHEY and CDR2 SMNVEV (reference sequence). CDR3 size: 15 residues. Deletions cut 7 bases from V and 1 base from J, with 16 bases between. CDR3 residues: CASNRRLATNTEAFF. CDR3 in DNA: TGTGCCAGCAACCGCCGGTTAGCAACGAACACTGAAGCTTTCTTT.

The rearrangement uses TRBV10-3 and TRBJ1-2; weak D call: TRBD1 (5 bases). CDR1 and CDR2 (germline): ENHRY, SYGVKD. V dropped 4 bases and J dropped 2 bases, with 11 bases sitting between them. CDR3 length: 14 residues. Here the CDR3 DNA reads TGTGCCATCAGTGTACTGGACACCAACTATGGCTACACCTTC. Protein: CAISVLDTNYGYTF.

The chain carries TRBV7-2 and TRBJ1-2; 8 positions agree with TRBD1. CDR3 length equals 13 residues. Germline V lookup: CDR1 SGHTA, CDR2 FQGNSA. The V and J ends lost 2 bases and 6 bases, in that order; junction bases with no gene match: 2. The DNA of the CDR3 is TGTGCCAGCAGCTTACCGACAGGGGATGGCTACACCTTC. Encoded protein: CASSLPTGDGYTF.

This chain connects TRBV4-2 to TRBJ1-2; 7 nucleotides line up with TRBD1. Germline V gene data show CDR1 as LGHNA and CDR2 as YNFKEQ. J gave up 1 base and V 4 bases, and 6 bases lay outside the gene matches. This CDR3 contains 15 residues. The CDR3 here is CASSRSWDSNYGYTF. The CDR3 nucleotides are TGTGCCAGCAGCCGGTCCTGGGACAGTAACTATGGCTACACCTTC.

The rearrangement links TRBV28 to TRBJ1-2; D is uncertain. The CDR3 covers 14 residues. V was trimmed by 5 bases and J by 2 bases, leaving 12 bases between them. Germline V lookup: CDR1 MDHEN, CDR2 SYDVKM. CDR3 residues: CASSDLTANYGYTF. The CDR3 DNA sequence: TGTGCCAGCAGTGACCTTACAGCGAACTATGGCTACACCTTC.

V usage is TRBV11-2 and J usage is TRBJ2-7, with 7 bases matching TRBD2. The germline gives CDR1 SGHAT, CDR2 FQNNGV. Unmatched junction bases numbered 7, after V lost 3 bases and J lost 2 bases. There are 15 residues in the CDR3. CDR3 in amino acids: CASSLTPGGTYEQYF. The CDR3 DNA is TGTGCCAGCAGCTTGACTCCGGGAGGAACCTACGAGCAGTACTTC.

This chain connects TRBV28 to TRBJ1-4, with a possible D match to TRBD1 (6 bases). V dropped 6 bases and J dropped 4 bases, with 21 bases sitting between them. Germline V CDR1 and CDR2: MDHEN, SYDVKM. The length of the CDR3 is 17 residues. The CDR3 loop reads CASSSLQSGQRNEKLFF. The CDR3 DNA sequence: TGTGCCAGCAGCTCCCTTCAATCGGGACAACGTAATGAAAAACTGTTTTTT.

This clone appeared a single time. The rearrangement joins TRBV19 to TRBJ1-5; D gene ambiguous. Germline CDR1 reads LNHDA; CDR2 reads SQIVND (reference sequence). The V end was cut by 5 bases, the J end by 2 bases, with 10 bases between. The CDR3 contains 14 residues. The CDR3 nucleotides read TGTGCCAGTAGTCCGAAGATCGGCAATCAGCCCCAGCATTTT. Translated: CASSPKIGNQPQHF.

In this sample, this clone turned up once. The chain joins TRBV6-6 to TRBJ2-7; 7 positions agree with TRBD1. CDR3 length equals 11 residues. Germline trimming cut 4 bases from V and 9 bases from J; bases unmatched to any gene: 3. Germline V CDR1 and CDR2: MNHNY, SVGAGI (reference sequence). CDR3 DNA sequence: TGTGCCAGCAGTTTCGACAGGGCGCAGTACTTC. Translation: CASSFDRAQYF.

The chain recombines TRBV19 with TRBJ1-2, with a possible D match to TRBD1 (6 bases). The CDR3 extends over 14 amino acids. Trimming cost V 5 bases and J 4 bases, with 14 bases left between them. CDR1 LNHDA and CDR2 SQIVND come from the germline V gene (reference sequence). The chain's CDR3 is CASSVEQGGYGYTF. Written as DNA, the CDR3 is TGTGCCAGTAGTGTCGAACAGGGAGGCTATGGCTACACCTTC.

A single count supports this clone. The chain carries TRBV29-1 and TRBJ1-5, with no clear D. The CDR3 covers 13 residues. V lost 6 bases and J lost 0, with 9 bases in between. The germline V gene has CDR1 SQVTM and CDR2 ANQGSEA. The CDR3 protein is CSVAGDSNQPQHF. The DNA of the CDR3 is TGCAGCGTCGCCGGGGATAGCAATCAGCCCCAGCATTTT.

This clone was counted between two and nine times. The CDR3 DNA reads as TGTGCCAGCACGGTCGGGGACTCCTATAATTCACCCCTCCACTTT. Amino acid sequence: CASTVGDSYNSPLHF. This chain connects TRBV2 to TRBJ1-6; D gene ambiguous. Germline V CDR1 and CDR2: SNHLY, FYNNEI. The length of the CDR3 is 15 residues. Trimming removed 7 bases from V and 0 bases from J, with 10 bases in between.